The 25 T cell receptor beta chains below all came from one sample that was sequenced in a study of T-cell reconstitution after alpha-beta-depleted transplantation in children (dated by TCRdb to the mid-2010s). Libraries were built with PCR. The reads were generated on an Illumina HiSeq 2500. To normalize quantification of the TCRbeta repertoire, the TCR libraries were built with molecular barcoding that relied on unique molecular identifiers. Using fastp trimming at Q25 and MiXCR clonotype assembly, TCRdb reanalyzed the public sequencing data and kept in-frame beta chains. Each entry merges the rows of one CDR3 protein and shows their most common DNA and genes. The sample contains hundreds of thousands of distinct CDR3 sequences, roughly 17% of them found a single time. Approximately 1.1% of the sample lies in the top ten. Sequences were derived from PBMCs from the stem cell graft donor, sampled from the stem cell graft. The origin of the receptors is a human donor who donated a stem cell graft to a child with acute myeloid leukemia.

This clonotype turned up a few times. The V and J genes are TRBV21-1 and TRBJ1-1; the table assigns TRBD1, which was not confirmed against the DNA. TRBV21-1 is tagged as a pseudogene. This CDR3 comprises 14 residues. CDR3 loop: CASSAFQGNTEAFF. The DNA for the CDR3 is TGTGCCAGCAGCGCCTTTCAGGGGAACACTGAAGCTTTCTTT.

This clonotype was seen repeatedly, ten times or more. The J gene is TRBJ1-5, the V gene TRBV29-1; tentatively, D is TRBD1 (5 bases). The CDR3 runs 13 residues. The germline gives CDR1 SQVTM, CDR2 ANQGSEA. Trimming pared 5 bases from V and 0 bases from J, leaving 8 bases between. This chain's CDR3 is CSVKTVSNQPQHF. The CDR3 bases are TGCAGCGTTAAGACAGTTAGCAATCAGCCCCAGCATTTT.

The V gene is TRBV5-6, the J gene TRBJ2-1; 7 positions match TRBD2. Germline CDR1 is SGHDT and CDR2 is YYEEEE. CDR3 length equals 17 residues. V lost 0 bases, J lost 1 base, and 7 bases stayed unmatched. The CDR3 DNA sequence: TGTGCCAGCAGCTTGGCCACTAGCGTAGGATCCTACAATGAGCAGTTCTTC. It specifies CASSLATSVGSYNEQFF.

The chain couples TRBV15 to TRBJ2-2, with no clear D. This CDR3 is 13 amino acids long. The V end lost 2 bases, the J end lost 4 bases, and 5 bases lay between the germline ends. Looked up from germline, CDR1 is LNHNV and CDR2 is YYDKDF (reference sequence). The chain's CDR3 is CATSRYPTGELFF. The CDR3 coding sequence is TGTGCCACCAGCAGATATCCCACCGGGGAGCTGTTTTTT. The variable domain in full, completed from reference TRBV15 and TRBJ2-2, reads DAMVIQNPRYQVTQFGKPVTLSCSQTLNHNVMYWYQQKSSQAPKLLFHYYDKDFNNEADTPDNFQSRRPNTSFCFLDIRSPGLGDTAMYLCATSRYPTGELFFGEGSRLTVL.

The table lists this clonotype with a few counts. The chain has TRBV5-1 and TRBJ2-3; 7 positions match TRBD2. The CDR3 runs 16 residues. Trimming at V came to 0 bases and at J to 0 bases, leaving 4 bases not matched to a gene. Germline assignment: CDR1 SGHRS and CDR2 YFSETQ. The CDR3 here is CASSLEGLVSTDTQYF. The CDR3 coding sequence is TGCGCCAGCAGCTTGGAAGGACTAGTGAGCACAGATACGCAGTATTTT.

This clonotype was found a few times. The chain employs TRBV27 and TRBJ2-1; 8 bases line up with TRBD1. Germline V CDR1 and CDR2: MNHEY, SMNVEV (reference sequence). With V trimmed by 1 base and J by 4 bases, 12 bases remained unmatched. The CDR3 is 18 residues long. The CDR3 region is CASSLFPKTGVRYNEQFF. DNA for the CDR3: TGTGCCAGCAGTTTATTTCCCAAGACAGGGGTTCGGTACAATGAGCAGTTCTTC.

This clonotype was counted a single time. The V and J genes are TRBV5-6 and TRBJ1-5; 7 positions agree with TRBD1. Unmatched junction bases numbered 8, after V lost 4 bases and J lost 1 base. Germline V gene sequence: CDR1 SGHDT, CDR2 YYEEEE. The CDR3 runs to 16 residues. CDR3 coding DNA: TGTGCCAGCAGCGCGTTCCAGGGGGTGAGCAATCAGCCCCAGCATTTT. Residues: CASSAFQGVSNQPQHF.

The V and J genes are TRBV7-2 and TRBJ2-3, with TRBD2 identical over 15 bases. The germline gives CDR1 SGHTA, CDR2 FQGNSA. Trimming at V came to 5 bases and at J to 6 bases, leaving 6 bases not matched to a gene. The CDR3 contains 16 residues. The CDR3: CASSTGLAGGPDTQYF. The CDR3 coding sequence is TGTGCCAGCAGCACCGGACTAGCGGGGGGGCCGGATACGCAGTATTTT.

This clonotype occurred many times. The chain is built from TRBV7-6 and TRBJ2-5, with TRBD2 matching 10 bases. Germline CDR1 reads SGHVS; CDR2 reads FNYEAQ. This CDR3 spans 16 amino acids. The V and J ends lost 9 bases and 4 bases, in that order; junction bases with no gene match: 14. The CDR3 protein is CASRKAGGPVRETQYF. Here the CDR3 DNA reads TGTGCCAGTAGAAAAGCGGGGGGGCCGGTCAGAGAGACCCAGTACTTC. Using reference TRBV7-6 and TRBJ2-5 for the parts outside the CDR3, the full variable domain is GAGVSQSPRYKVTKRGQDVALRCDPISGHVSLYWYRQALGQGPEFLTYFNYEAQQDKSGLPNDRFSAERPEGSISTLTIQRTEQRDSAMYRCASRKAGGPVRETQYFGPGTRLLVL.

CDR3 DNA: TGTGCCACCAGCAGAGATCGGGGGCCAGCAGATACGCAGTATTTT. Translation gives CATSRDRGPADTQYF. J is TRBJ2-3 and V is TRBV15; perhaps D is TRBD1 or TRBD2 (6 bases each). Germline values: CDR1 LNHNV, CDR2 YYDKDF (reference sequence). The CDR3 is 15 amino acids. The V and J ends lost 0 bases and 4 bases respectively, with 11 bases between them.

The V and J genes are TRBV12-3 or TRBV12-4 and TRBJ2-3; D gene uncertain. The CDR3 loop spans 14 amino acids. Deletions cut 2 bases from V and 2 bases from J, with 8 bases between. The CDR3 coding sequence is TGTGCCAGCAGTTTACGCCCTCTCACAGATACGCAGTATTTT. This gives the protein CASSLRPLTDTQYF.

The chain joins TRBV2 to TRBJ2-7; D call uncertain. Germline CDR1 reads SNHLY; CDR2 reads FYNNEI. V lost 0 bases to trimming and J lost 2 bases, with 5 bases between them. The CDR3 runs to 13 residues. CDR3 amino acids: CASSEAGTYEQYV. CDR3 sequence (DNA): TGTGCCAGCAGTGAAGCAGGGACCTACGAGCAGTACGTC.

This clonotype was counted a few times. V gene TRBV7-2 combines with J gene TRBJ1-2; D gene ambiguous. The V end was cut by 0 bases, the J end by 7 bases, with 15 bases between. The CDR3 has 15 amino acids. Germline loops: CDR1 SGHTA, CDR2 FQGNSA. The CDR3: CASSLAFRASAGYTF. The CDR3 DNA follows: TGTGCCAGCAGCTTAGCCTTCCGGGCCAGTGCTGGCTACACCTTC.

Only a few counts were recorded for this clonotype. CDR3 sequence reads: CASSYPTSGGSISYNEQFF. The CDR3, as DNA: TGTGCCAGCAGTTACCCGACTAGCGGGGGGTCAATCTCCTACAATGAGCAGTTCTTC. The chain joins TRBV6-2 or TRBV6-3 to TRBJ2-1; 13 bases map to TRBD2. The CDR3 totals 19 residues. With V trimmed by 2 bases and J by 0 bases, 7 bases remained unmatched. Germline CDR1 MNHEY, CDR2 SVGEGT.

The rearrangement joins TRBV7-2 to TRBJ1-1, with no clear D. Germline CDR1 reads SGHTA; CDR2 reads FQGNSA. The CDR3 runs 14 residues. V lost 2 bases and J lost 4, with 11 bases in between. In nucleotides, the CDR3 is TGTGCCAGCAGCTTATGGGGTCGGGCCACTGAAGCTTTCTTT. This encodes CASSLWGRATEAFF. Using reference TRBV7-2 and TRBJ1-1 for the parts outside the CDR3, the full variable domain is GAGVSQSPSNKVTEKGKDVELRCDPISGHTALYWYRQSLGQGLEFLIYFQGNSAPDKSGLPSDRFSAERTGGSVSTLTIQRTQQEDSAVYLCASSLWGRATEAFFGQGTRLTVV.

The rearrangement uses TRBV20-1 and TRBJ1-1; no firm D call. Per germline, CDR1 DFQATT and CDR2 SNEGSKA (reference sequence). The CDR3 totals 13 residues. Trimming removed 0 bases from V and 1 base from J, with 6 bases in between. In nucleotides, the CDR3 is TGCAGTGCTAGAGATGGGCAGAACACTGAAGCTTTCTTT. Protein sequence: CSARDGQNTEAFF.

This chain uses TRBV7-2 with TRBJ1-1; 9 bases fit TRBD1. Germline trimming cut 5 bases from V and 3 bases from J; bases unmatched to any gene: 7. Germline CDR1 and CDR2: SGHTA and FQGNSA. The CDR3 is 15 residues long. The CDR3 loop reads CASSPQTGGYTEAFF. CDR3 bases: TGTGCCAGCAGCCCCCAGACAGGGGGATACACTGAAGCTTTCTTT.

The chain employs TRBV5-1 and TRBJ2-5; 10 bases agree with TRBD1. The germline CDR1 and CDR2 sequences are SGHRS and YFSETQ. The CDR3 spans 16 residues. The J segment lost 0 bases and the V segment lost 2 bases, leaving 4 bases of the junction unmatched. This chain's CDR3 is CASSFLGQGYQETQYF. In DNA, the CDR3 is TGCGCCAGCAGCTTCCTGGGACAGGGGTACCAAGAGACCCAGTACTTC.

This clonotype was counted ten times or more. Written as DNA, the CDR3 is TGCAGCCTTCTAGGGGGCACCAAAGAGACCCAGTACTTC. Protein sequence: CSLLGGTKETQYF. The gene calls are TRBV29-1 and TRBJ2-5; 7 nucleotides agree with TRBD1. Germline V gene data show CDR1 as SQVTM and CDR2 as ANQGSEA. CDR3 size: 13 residues. The ends lost 8 bases at V and 3 bases at J; junction bases unmatched: 9.

This clonotype has ten or more counts. CDR3 loop: CASSQVTLLEQFF. For the CDR3, the DNA is TGCGCCAGCAGCCAAGTCACATTGTTGGAGCAGTTCTTC. This chain joins TRBV4-3 and TRBJ2-1; no reliable D call. The CDR3 consists of 13 residues. The germline V gene has CDR1 LGHNA and CDR2 YSLEER. Trimming shortened V by 1 base and J by 10 bases, and 11 bases separated the two germline ends.

The chain's CDR3 is CASSLWDRGAEAFF. For the CDR3, the DNA is TGTGCCAGCAGCCTTTGGGACAGGGGCGCTGAAGCTTTCTTT. V usage is TRBV7-9 and J usage is TRBJ1-1, with 10 bases that match TRBD1. Germline CDR1 reads SEHNR; CDR2 reads FQNEAQ (reference sequence). Trimming took 5 bases from V and 6 from J; bases not matched to a gene: 6. The CDR3 is made up of 14 amino acids.

This clonotype was counted many times. The chain recombines TRBV20-1 with TRBJ1-2; no firm D call. The CDR3 has 9 amino acids. Trimming cost V 6 bases and J 8 bases, with 7 bases left between them. Germline V gives CDR1 DFQATT, CDR2 SNEGSKA (reference sequence). The CDR3 DNA sequence: TGCAGTGCCGAGCAGGGCTACACCTTC. Its protein product is CSAEQGYTF.

This clonotype was observed many times. For the CDR3, the DNA is TGTGCCAGCAGTTTAATTGGCACCGCGAACACCGGGGAGCTGTTTTTT. It translates to CASSLIGTANTGELFF. The V call is TRBV12-3 or TRBV12-4, the J call TRBJ2-2; no clear D gene. This CDR3 spans 16 amino acids. Trimming took 2 bases from V and 0 from J, leaving 10 bases between them.

The gene calls are TRBV5-5 and TRBJ2-3; 7 bases line up with TRBD1. V lost 4 bases to trimming and J lost 2 bases; unmatched junction nucleotides: 4. Germline V gene sequence: CDR1 SGHKS, CDR2 YYEKEE (reference sequence). The CDR3 has 14 amino acids. CDR3 region: CASSQTGFTDTQYF. The CDR3 bases are TGTGCCAGCAGCCAGACAGGGTTCACAGATACGCAGTATTTT.

The chain uses TRBV5-1 and TRBJ2-4; D ambiguous. Deletions cut 0 bases from V and 11 bases from J, with 15 bases between. This CDR3 comprises 14 residues. The germline V gene has CDR1 SGHRS and CDR2 YFSETQ. CDR3 region: CASSLVGPKEFQYF. The CDR3 DNA reads as TGCGCCAGCAGCTTGGTGGGTCCAAAAGAGTTTCAGTACTTC.